This T cell receptor (beta chain) is from a study of beta chain features in type 1 diabetes. Study overall: Sorted cells, more than 95,000,000 in number, were examined across all samples.

Expressed TCRB transcripts were sequenced because the entire RNA isolate underwent reverse transcription. The protocol was immunoSEQ multiplex PCR, while the TCRdb copy is restricted to in-frame clones and leaves out a portion. The profile shows some 180,000 clones, about 13% of them singletons. Findings and caveats of the study: Type 1 diabetes patients had VDJ junctions that carried fewer insertions and more deletions. Unsettled here was the matter of whether HLA type influences TCRB rearrangement.

This clone was found a few times. Its cognate antigen is unknown. Per the germline V gene, CDR1 is SGHNT and CDR2 is YYREEE (reference sequence). J was trimmed by 11 bases and V by 2 bases; bases with no gene match: 12. The CDR3 has 14 residues. The sequence came from a woman under 30 in good health. V usage is TRBV5-4 and J usage is TRBJ1-1; 7 bases match TRBD1. Sequenced sample: central memory CD4+ T cells from blood. The CDR3 loop is CASSLVGDSQGAFF. CDR3 nucleotide sequence: TGTGCCAGCAGCTTAGTAGGGGACAGCCAGGGGGCTTTCTTT.